Shown below are 13 T cell receptor beta chains from a single sample sequenced in a study of blood T cell repertoires in COVID-19. Assay used: immunoSEQ multiplex PCR; TCRdb lists only in-frame clones, some missing. The sample gives 210,000 or so clones, roughly 84% of which show up once; roughly 6% is in the top ten. The sequenced sample was peripheral blood. These receptors all stem from a woman aged 40 to 50 who had recovered from COVID-19.

The chain has TRBV11-1 and TRBJ2-7; 9 bases fit TRBD1. The germline gives CDR1 SGHAT, CDR2 FQDESV (reference sequence). The junction had 4 bases not matched to a gene; V was cut back by 0 bases and J by 7 bases. The CDR3 is 14 amino acids. CDR3 amino acids: CASSLALTGGEQYF. The CDR3 DNA reads as TGTGCCAGCAGCTTAGCGCTGACAGGGGGGGAGCAGTACTTC. The variable domain in full, completed from reference TRBV11-1 and TRBJ2-7, reads EAEVAQSPRYKITEKSQAVAFWCDPISGHATLYWYRQILGQGPELLVQFQDESVVDDSQLPKDRFSAERLKGVDSTLKIQPAELGDSAMYLCASSLALTGGEQYFGPGTRLTVT.

This clone was observed a single time. The genes are TRBV9 and TRBJ2-2, with TRBD2 identical over 7 bases. The ends lost 2 bases at V and 3 bases at J; junction bases unmatched: 10. Germline values: CDR1 SGDLS, CDR2 YYNGEE. The CDR3 is 17 amino acids. The CDR3 spells CASSVTHGGVHTGELFF. The DNA for the CDR3 is TGTGCCAGCAGCGTTACCCATGGGGGGGTCCACACCGGGGAGCTGTTTTTT.

The chain recombines TRBV28 with TRBJ2-3, with 7 bases lining up with TRBD2. The germline V gene encodes CDR1 MDHEN and CDR2 SYDVKM. This CDR3 spans 15 amino acids. J was trimmed by 6 bases and V by 2 bases; bases with no gene match: 8. The CDR3 region is CASSLSQGGLDTQYF. The CDR3 bases are TGTGCCAGCAGTTTAAGCCAGGGAGGGCTCGATACGCAGTATTTT.

This clone came up once. This chain links TRBV12-3 or TRBV12-4 with TRBJ1-4; a weak D match, TRBD1 (5 bases). Trimming stripped 1 base from V and 8 bases from J, with 8 bases between. The CDR3 totals 13 residues. In nucleotides, the CDR3 is TGTGCCAGCAGTTTAGGGGGCGGCGAAAAACTGTTTTTT. Amino acid sequence: CASSLGGGEKLFF.

Only one count was recorded for this clone. The V gene is TRBV4-2, the J gene TRBJ1-2; 9 bases line up with TRBD1. The CDR3 is 13 amino acids. Germline CDR1 and CDR2: LGHNA and YNFKEQ. Trimming removed 3 bases from V and 8 bases from J; junction bases left unmatched: 4. CDR3 in amino acids: CASSQGQGEGYTF. The CDR3 DNA sequence: TGTGCCAGCAGCCAGGGACAGGGTGAAGGCTACACCTTC.

The chain uses TRBV6-5 and TRBJ1-2; D is possibly TRBD1 (6 bases). Germline V lookup: CDR1 MNHEY, CDR2 SVGAGI. The CDR3 has 12 amino acids. Between the trimmed V and J ends, which lost 8 bases and 8 bases, there was a span of 15 bases. Here the CDR3 DNA reads TGTGCCAGCTCCGACAGGAGAGGGGGCTACACCTTC. Its protein is CASSDRRGGYTF.

The chain joins TRBV7-2 to TRBJ2-3; 10 nucleotides agree with TRBD2. The J segment lost 7 bases and the V segment lost 10 bases, leaving 8 bases of the junction unmatched. CDR1 is SGHTA, CDR2 FQGNSA, per germline. The CDR3 loop spans 13 amino acids. CDR3 bases: TGTGCCACCCGGACTAGCGGAACTAATACGCAGTATTTT. Amino acids: CATRTSGTNTQYF.

The rearrangement links TRBV25-1 to TRBJ2-3; TRBD2 agrees at 9 bases. The germline V gene encodes CDR1 MGHDK and CDR2 SYGVNS. With 3 bases clipped from V and 2 bases from J, the junction kept 3 bases outside the gene matches. The CDR3 is made up of 15 amino acids. CDR3 DNA: TGTGCCAGCAGTGATAGCGGGAGATCCACAGATACGCAGTATTTT. Protein sequence: CASSDSGRSTDTQYF.

The V and J genes are TRBV27 and TRBJ2-3, with D maybe TRBD2 (6 bases). Trimming took 9 bases from V and 2 from J, leaving 15 bases between them. The CDR3 spans 14 residues. The V gene's germline CDR1 is MNHEY and CDR2 SMNVEV (reference sequence). The CDR3 loop is CASPWRVNTDTQYF. CDR3 bases: TGTGCCAGTCCCTGGAGGGTGAACACAGATACGCAGTATTTT.

The V call is TRBV4-2, the J call TRBJ1-4; 8 positions match TRBD1. Germline trimming cut 4 bases from V and 7 bases from J; bases unmatched to any gene: 8. The CDR3 runs to 15 residues. Germline-derived CDR1 and CDR2 are LGHNA and YNFKEQ. The DNA of the CDR3 is TGTGCCAGCAGCCTGGCTGGCAGGGGGCCTGAAAAACTGTTTTTT. Its translation: CASSLAGRGPEKLFF.

This rearrangement joins TRBV5-4 to TRBJ2-3; a possible D gene is TRBD2 (6 bases). From germline, CDR1 is SGHNT and CDR2 YYREEE (reference sequence). The CDR3 has 15 amino acids. V lost 0 bases and J lost 4, with 12 bases in between. CDR3 in DNA: TGTGCCAGCAGCTTGGCAGGAGGGCAGTCAGATACGCAGTATTTT. Translated, it gives CASSLAGGQSDTQYF.

This clone occurred a few times. V usage is TRBV6-1 and J usage is TRBJ2-7; tentative D call: TRBD1 (5 bases). This CDR3 is built from 17 residues. Germline V gene lookup returns CDR1 MNHNS and CDR2 SASEGT. V lost 0 bases to trimming and J lost 3 bases, with 18 bases between them. CDR3 DNA: TGTGCCAGCAGTGAAGCGCTTTCAGGGTTGGGGTACTACGAGCAGTACTTC. This encodes CASSEALSGLGYYEQYF.

J is TRBJ2-4 and V is TRBV4-1, with 9 bases matching TRBD1. The germline V gene encodes CDR1 MGHRA and CDR2 YSYEKL. There are 13 residues in the CDR3. V trimming: 0 bases; J trimming: 16 bases; junction bases outside the gene matches: 7. The CDR3 loop is CASSQESGQGNYF. DNA for the CDR3: TGCGCCAGCAGCCAAGAATCGGGACAGGGTAACTACTTC.